Presented here are 2 T cell receptor beta chains from one specimen sequenced in a study of cytomegalovirus exposure and HLA in healthy donors. 60 Vbeta and 13 Jbeta primers were used in PCR. The protocol was immunoSEQ multiplex PCR, while the TCRdb copy is restricted to in-frame clones and leaves out a portion. Here the sample spans around 140,000 clones, 80% to 85% being singletons. The sequencing input was PBMCs. The source of these receptors is a woman between 50 and 59 years old in good health and CMV-seropositive.

This clone was picked up one time. CDR3 sequence reads: CASSLGGTGDYEQYF. CDR3 bases: TGCGCCAGCAGCTTGGGGGGGACAGGGGACTACGAGCAGTACTTC. The V gene is TRBV5-1, the J gene TRBJ2-7; 10 bases line up with TRBD1. Losses at the gene ends were 0 bases for V and 3 bases for J; bases not matched to a gene: 3. The CDR3 covers 15 residues. The V gene's germline CDR1 is SGHRS and CDR2 YFSETQ.

The V call is TRBV5-1, the J call TRBJ2-1; 8 nucleotides align to TRBD2. The germline V gene has CDR1 SGHRS and CDR2 YFSETQ. With V trimmed by 0 bases and J by 8 bases, 4 bases remained unmatched. CDR3 length: 14 residues. The CDR3 loop reads CASSLVLRGDEQFF. CDR3 nucleotide sequence: TGCGCCAGCAGCTTGGTTTTGCGGGGGGATGAGCAGTTCTTC.